This T cell receptor (beta chain) was found in a study of T cell changes during pregnancy in multiple sclerosis. The CDR3 spans 12 residues. V lost 3 bases and J lost 7, with 7 bases in between. Germline CDR1 MDHEN, CDR2 SYDVKM. Sequenced by immunoSEQ multiplex PCR; TCRdb stores in-frame clones only, minus some. The sample has about 8,000 clones; around 86% are singletons. This sample comprised CD8+ T cells from peripheral blood mononuclear cells, obtained in the first trimester of pregnancy. The gene calls are TRBV28 and TRBJ2-1; TRBD2 is a possible D gene (6 bases). The sequence derives from a female donor in good health, enrolled as a control in a pregnancy study. CDR3: CASSLGGNEQFF. The DNA for the CDR3 is TGTGCCAGCAGTTTGGGGGGAAATGAGCAGTTCTTC.